This T cell receptor (beta chain) was sequenced during a study of T cell repertoires in cytomegalovirus infection (dated by TCRdb to between 2017 and 2020). Notes on the research overall: Recently identified HLA-C-restricted CMV epitopes, whose presentation resists viral immunomodulation, were targeted by peptide stimulations together with well-studied HLA-B-restricted epitopes. The HLA type of each donor mattered for the analysis, because public TCR beta signatures pointed to carriage of CMV infection along with the matching HLA type.

The full study reports these points: Cumulative frequency of public TCR beta family members discriminated carriers of CMV infection plus the relevant HLA type in this cohort and an independent approximately 400-donor cohort. The ex vivo response was dominated by HLA-C-restricted CMV-specific TCR beta clonotypes, and the single most frequent clonotype in two of eight donors was supplied by these HLA-C-restricted clonotypes.

Sequencing used an Illumina HiSeq 1500. TCRdb itself trimmed the public reads at Q25 with fastp, ran MiXCR and retained productive beta chains. Merged by CDR3 protein, the rows form single entries marked with the most common genes and DNA. Counted in this sample were roughly 350,000 distinct CDR3 sequences; nearly 35% of them appeared once. Roughly 13% of the sample is in the top ten clones. About this clonotype itself: It lacks a known antigen. Base quality data are lacking; no much larger clone is found one base away.

The treatment or condition label here, explained by the study, means: in vitro stimulation with specific CMV peptide epitopes to enrich CMV-specific T cells. The CDR3 covers 16 residues, taking in both the cysteine and the phenylalanine. Only the CDR3 DNA is retained, 48 bases long and in frame from the first base. The germline V end is reduced by 4 bases and the J end by 9 bases; junction bases left unmatched: 13. The germline V gene provides CDR1 LGHNA and CDR2 YSLEER. The clonotype comes from a human donor in good health (CMV status not recorded). Some clones in this sample may be carry-over from other donors' samples. The chain is encoded by TRBV4-3 joined to TRBJ2-1, with TRBD2 identical over 9 junction bases. The source was cultured PBMCs, collected from culture after CMV antigen stimulation. The CDR3 has the sequence CASSPNPAGGLGEQFF. Read as DNA, the sequence is TGCGCCAGCAGCCCCAACCCGGCGGGAGGGCTTGGTGAGCAGTTCTTC.